Presented here are 6 T cell receptor beta chains from one specimen sequenced in a study of graft-versus-host responses after intestinal transplantation (dated by TCRdb to the early 2020s). Library construction relied on the immunoSEQ multiplex PCR assay. What TCRdb holds here is the immuneACCESS table cut down to in-frame rearrangements. Part of the clones is not present; checked against another copy, under half of the missing clones reflect an unresolved V gene, and the others are unexplained. Here the sample has 30,000 or so clones; about 86% occur a single time. In total, the top ten clones hold around a fifth of the sample. Taken with the paper, the label for time point translates to: cells obtained before transplantation from donor or recipient. No antigen is known for these receptors. Material: unstimulated CD8+ T cells sorted from spleen or lymph node cells, obtained before intestinal transplant. The receptor source for this set is a human donor who received an intestinal transplant.

This clone was seen more than once but under ten times. The chain is built from TRBV27 and TRBJ2-2; 9 bases align to TRBD1. V lost 4 bases and J lost 8; bases outside the gene matches: 23. The CDR3 is made up of 20 amino acids. Germline CDR1 MNHEY, CDR2 SMNVEV (reference sequence). The CDR3 region has the DNA TGTGCCAGCAGTTCCCATAACCTCGGGACAGGGCGGGAGTTTAGGGGGGAGCTGTTTTTT. Amino acids: CASSSHNLGTGREFRGELFF.

The chain recombines TRBV11-2 with TRBJ2-7; D may be TRBD1 (6 bases). V lost 2 bases and J lost 3, with 11 bases in between. Germline CDR1 SGHAT, CDR2 FQNNGV. The CDR3 sequence is 14 residues long. The CDR3 DNA sequence: TGTGCCAGCAGCTTATCGACAGGAGACTACGAGCAGTACTTC. Residues: CASSLSTGDYEQYF.

This chain uses TRBV27 with TRBJ1-1; unclear D gene. Germline assignment: CDR1 MNHEY and CDR2 SMNVEV (reference sequence). V dropped 0 bases and J dropped 10 bases, with 15 bases sitting between them. The CDR3 totals 14 residues. CDR3 sequence (DNA): TGTGCCAGCAGTTTATCCGCAGGTCTTTCTGGAGCTTTCTTT. Translated: CASSLSAGLSGAFF.

This clone was detected only once. This chain uses TRBV19 with TRBJ1-1, with D uncertain. Trimming took 0 bases from V and 6 from J, leaving 11 bases between them. Germline V gene sequence: CDR1 LNHDA, CDR2 SQIVND (reference sequence). The CDR3 consists of 14 residues. DNA of the CDR3: TGTGCCAGTAGTATAGATGGGCCCGGGGCTGAAGCTTTCTTT. Translation gives CASSIDGPGAEAFF.

The chain employs TRBV14 and TRBJ2-3; 11 bases fit TRBD1. This CDR3 comprises 18 residues. CDR1 is SGHDN, CDR2 FVKESK, per germline. V was clipped by 0 bases and J by 2 bases; unmatched bases: 7. The CDR3 spells CASSQDFWTGGVTDTQYF. The DNA of the CDR3 is TGTGCCAGCAGCCAAGATTTCTGGACAGGGGGCGTCACAGATACGCAGTATTTT.

This chain connects TRBV28 to TRBJ2-1; D is uncertain. The CDR3 has 17 residues. Germline V gene lookup returns CDR1 MDHEN and CDR2 SYDVKM. V lost 2 bases, J lost 0 bases, and 14 bases lay in between. The CDR3: CASSLRVPSSSYNEQFF. CDR3 sequence (DNA): TGTGCCAGCAGTTTACGAGTTCCCTCAAGCTCCTACAATGAGCAGTTCTTC.